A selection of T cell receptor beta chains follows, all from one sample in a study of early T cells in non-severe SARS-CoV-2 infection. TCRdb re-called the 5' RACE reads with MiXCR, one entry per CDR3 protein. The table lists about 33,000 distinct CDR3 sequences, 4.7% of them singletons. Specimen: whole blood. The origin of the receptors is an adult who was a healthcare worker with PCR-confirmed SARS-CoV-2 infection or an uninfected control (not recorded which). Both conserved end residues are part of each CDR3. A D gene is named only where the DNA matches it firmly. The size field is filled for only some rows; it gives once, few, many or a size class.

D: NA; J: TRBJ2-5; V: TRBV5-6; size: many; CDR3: CASSLPGVGETQYF; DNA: TGTGCCAGCAGCTTGCCCGGGGTGGGAGAGACCCAGTACTTC
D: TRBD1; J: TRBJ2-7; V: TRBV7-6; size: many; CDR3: CASSLPGTGSYEQYF; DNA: TGTGCCAGCAGCTTACCCGGGACAGGTAGCTACGAGCAGTACTTC
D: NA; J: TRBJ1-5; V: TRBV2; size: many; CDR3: CASGGDGKQPQHF; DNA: TGTGCCAGCGGGGGGGATGGTAAGCAGCCCCAGCATTTT
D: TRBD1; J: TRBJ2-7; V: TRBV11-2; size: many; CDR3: CASSLRTGTGQGSYEQYF; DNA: TGTGCCAGCAGCTTAAGGACAGGTACGGGACAGGGGTCCTACGAGCAGTACTTC
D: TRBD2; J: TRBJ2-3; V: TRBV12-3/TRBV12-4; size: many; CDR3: CASSSRTSGLQATQYF; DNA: TGTGCCAGCAGCTCCAGGACTAGCGGCCTTCAAGCTACGCAGTATTTT
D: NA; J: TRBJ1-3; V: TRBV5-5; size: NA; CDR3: CASSLISSGNTIYF; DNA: TGTGCCAGCAGCTTGATCTCATCTGGAAACACCATATATTTT
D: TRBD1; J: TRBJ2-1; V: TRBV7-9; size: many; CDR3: CASSHDRATYNEQFF; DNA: TGTGCCAGCAGCCACGACAGGGCAACCTACAATGAGCAGTTCTTC
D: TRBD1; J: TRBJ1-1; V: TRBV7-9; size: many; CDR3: CASSLPWDSEAFF; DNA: TGTGCCAGCAGCTTACCCTGGGACAGTGAAGCTTTCTTT
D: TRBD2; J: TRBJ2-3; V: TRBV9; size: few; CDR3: CASSAAGLGPDTQYF; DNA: TGTGCCAGCAGCGCCGCCGGACTAGGGCCAGATACGCAGTATTTT
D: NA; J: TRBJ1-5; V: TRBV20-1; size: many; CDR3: CSATDEGQPQHF; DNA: TGCAGTGCTACAGACGAGGGGCAGCCCCAGCATTTT
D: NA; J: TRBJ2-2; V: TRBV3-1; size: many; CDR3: CASSQNTGELFF; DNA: TGTGCCAGCAGCCAAAACACCGGGGAGCTGTTTTTT
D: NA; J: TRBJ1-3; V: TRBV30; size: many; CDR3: CAWSGLGNTIYF; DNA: TGTGCCTGGTCGGGTCTTGGAAACACCATATATTTT
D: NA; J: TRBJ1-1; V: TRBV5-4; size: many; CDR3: CASSLDKLEAFF; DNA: TGTGCCAGCAGCTTGGACAAACTTGAAGCTTTCTTT
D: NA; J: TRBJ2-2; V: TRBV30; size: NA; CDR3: CAWRSYGGDTGELFF; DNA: TGTGCCTGGAGGTCGTACGGGGGTGACACCGGGGAGCTGTTTTTT
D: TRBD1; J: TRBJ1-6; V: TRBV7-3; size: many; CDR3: CASSWTGKNSPLHF; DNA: TGTGCCAGCAGCTGGACAGGGAAGAATTCACCCCTCCACTTT
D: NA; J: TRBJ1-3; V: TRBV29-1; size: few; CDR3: CSVETWENTIYF; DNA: TGCAGCGTTGAGACGTGGGAAAACACCATATATTTT
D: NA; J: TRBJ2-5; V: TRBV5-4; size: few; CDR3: CASSFRSEQETQYF; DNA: TGTGCCAGCAGCTTCCGGAGCGAGCAAGAGACCCAGTACTTC
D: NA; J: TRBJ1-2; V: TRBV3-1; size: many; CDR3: CASSQGYRSNYGYTF; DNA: TGTGCCAGCAGCCAAGGTTACAGATCTAACTATGGCTACACCTTC
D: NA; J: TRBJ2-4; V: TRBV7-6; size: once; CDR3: CASSSQTTDQIQYF; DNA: TGTGCCAGCAGCTCACAGACGACAGACCAAATTCAGTACTTC
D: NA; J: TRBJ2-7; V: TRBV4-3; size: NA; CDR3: CASSQEWGDEQYF; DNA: TGCGCCAGCAGCCAAGAGTGGGGGGACGAGCAGTACTTC
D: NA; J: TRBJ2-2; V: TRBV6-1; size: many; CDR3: CASSDGTGTGELFF; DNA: TGTGCCAGCAGTGATGGGACCGGGACAGGGGAGCTGTTTTTT
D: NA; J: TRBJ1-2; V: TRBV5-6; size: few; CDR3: CASSLTGTDYGYTF; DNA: TGTGCCAGCAGCTTGACAGGGACGGACTATGGCTACACCTTC
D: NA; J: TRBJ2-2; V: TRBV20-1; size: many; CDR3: CSAREDLRTGELFF; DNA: TGCAGTGCTAGAGAGGACCTTCGGACCGGGGAGCTGTTTTTT
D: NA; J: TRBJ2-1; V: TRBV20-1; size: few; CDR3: CSARVPTGYNEQFF; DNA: TGCAGTGCTAGAGTCCCGACAGGTTACAATGAGCAGTTCTTC
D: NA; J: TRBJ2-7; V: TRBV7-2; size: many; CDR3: CASSRTGAAYEQYF; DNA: TGTGCCAGCAGCCGGACGGGGGCTGCCTACGAGCAGTACTTC
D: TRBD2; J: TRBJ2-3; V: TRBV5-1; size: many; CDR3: CASSLGDYSDTQYF; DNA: TGCGCCAGCAGCTTGGGGGACTATTCAGATACGCAGTATTTT
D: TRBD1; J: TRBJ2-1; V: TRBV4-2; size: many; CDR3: CASSQDPAGGGNEQFF; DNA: TGTGCCAGCAGCCAAGATCCCGCAGGGGGTGGGAATGAGCAGTTCTTC
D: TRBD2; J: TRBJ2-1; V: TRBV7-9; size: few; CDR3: CASSASGTSPFF; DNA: TGTGCCAGCAGCGCGTCCGGGACTAGTCCGTTCTTC
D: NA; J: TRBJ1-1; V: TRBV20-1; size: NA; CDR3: CSAERLTQGAFTEAFF; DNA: TGCAGTGCTGAGAGACTAACTCAGGGTGCTTTCACTGAAGCTTTCTTT
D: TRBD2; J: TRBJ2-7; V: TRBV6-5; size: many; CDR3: CASSYSVAGTTYEQYF; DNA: TGTGCCAGCAGTTACTCGGTAGCGGGGACTACCTACGAGCAGTACTTC
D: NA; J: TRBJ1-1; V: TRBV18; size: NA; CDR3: CASSPGQGINTEAFF; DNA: TGTGCCAGCTCACCAGGGCAGGGGATTAACACTGAAGCTTTCTTT
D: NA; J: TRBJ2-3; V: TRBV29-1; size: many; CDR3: CSLTPWSGNTDTQYF; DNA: TGCAGCCTAACCCCTTGGTCAGGGAACACAGATACGCAGTATTTT
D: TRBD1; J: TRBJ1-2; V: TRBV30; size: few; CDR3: CAWGQGHGYTF; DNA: TGTGCCTGGGGACAGGGGCATGGCTACACCTTC
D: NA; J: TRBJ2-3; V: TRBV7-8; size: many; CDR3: CASSPRAGILDTQYF; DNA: TGTGCCAGCAGCCCCAGGGCGGGGATCTTAGATACGCAGTATTTT
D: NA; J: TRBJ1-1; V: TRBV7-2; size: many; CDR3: CASSLVGFGKNTEAFF; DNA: TGTGCCAGCAGCTTAGTAGGGTTCGGCAAGAACACTGAAGCTTTCTTT
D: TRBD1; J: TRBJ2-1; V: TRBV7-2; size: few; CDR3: CASSRQGAHLYNEQFF; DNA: TGTGCCAGCAGCCGACAGGGGGCGCATCTCTACAATGAGCAGTTCTTC
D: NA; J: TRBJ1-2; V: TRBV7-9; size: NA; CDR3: CASSLVEDYGYTF; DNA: TGTGCCAGCAGCTTAGTGGAAGATTATGGCTACACCTTC
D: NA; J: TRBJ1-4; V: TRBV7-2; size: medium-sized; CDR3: CASSPDSSTNEKLFF; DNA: TGTGCCAGCAGCCCTGACAGTTCAACTAATGAAAAACTGTTTTTT
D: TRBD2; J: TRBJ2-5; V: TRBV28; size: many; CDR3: CASSLPGGAGETQYF; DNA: TGTGCCAGCAGTTTACCGGGGGGGGCCGGAGAGACCCAGTACTTC
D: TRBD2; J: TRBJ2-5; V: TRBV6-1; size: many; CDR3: CASSDRLAEYQETQYF; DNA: TGTGCCAGCAGTGACCGACTAGCGGAGTACCAAGAGACCCAGTACTTC
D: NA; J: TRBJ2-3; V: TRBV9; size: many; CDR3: CASSSDLLGGTDTQYF; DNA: TGTGCCAGCAGCTCCGACTTACTGGGGGGCACAGATACGCAGTATTTT
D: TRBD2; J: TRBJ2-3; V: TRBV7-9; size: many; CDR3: CASSKIAGKSTDTQYF; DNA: TGTGCCAGCAGCAAGATAGCGGGGAAGAGCACAGATACGCAGTATTTT
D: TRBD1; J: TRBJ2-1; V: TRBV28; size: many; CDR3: CASSRTGANNEQFF; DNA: TGTGCCAGCAGCCGGACAGGGGCGAACAATGAGCAGTTCTTC
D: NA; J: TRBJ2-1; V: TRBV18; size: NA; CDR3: CASSPGWGPNNEQFF; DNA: TGTGCCAGCTCACCTGGGTGGGGGCCTAACAATGAGCAGTTCTTC
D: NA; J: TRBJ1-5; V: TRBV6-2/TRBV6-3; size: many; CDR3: CASSYSAVSNQPQHF; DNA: TGTGCCAGCAGTTACTCGGCAGTTAGCAATCAGCCCCAGCATTTT
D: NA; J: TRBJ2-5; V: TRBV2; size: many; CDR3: CASSVPERGTQYF; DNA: TGTGCCAGCAGTGTACCGGAAAGGGGGACCCAGTACTTC
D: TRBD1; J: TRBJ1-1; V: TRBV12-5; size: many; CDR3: CASGLVLGQGASNTEAFF; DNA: TGTGCTAGTGGTTTGGTACTGGGACAGGGGGCGAGTAACACTGAAGCTTTCTTT
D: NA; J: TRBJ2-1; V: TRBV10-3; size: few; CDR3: CAISDYNEQFF; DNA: TGTGCCATCAGTGACTACAATGAGCAGTTCTTC
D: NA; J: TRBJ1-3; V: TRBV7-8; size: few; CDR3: CASSLGAGHFPGNTIYF; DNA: TGTGCCAGCAGCTTAGGGGCTGGACATTTTCCCGGAAACACCATATATTTT
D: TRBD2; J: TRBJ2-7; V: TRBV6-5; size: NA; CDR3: CASTPAGGYEQYF; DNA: TGTGCCAGCACCCCAGCGGGGGGTTACGAGCAGTACTTC
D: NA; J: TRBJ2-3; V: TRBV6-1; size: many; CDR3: CASSHGSGGGDTQYF; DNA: TGTGCCAGCAGTCACGGTTCGGGGGGCGGAGATACGCAGTATTTT
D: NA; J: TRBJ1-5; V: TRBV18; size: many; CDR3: CASSQGNSNQPQHF; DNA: TGTGCCAGCTCGCAGGGGAATAGCAATCAGCCCCAGCATTTT